The 3 T cell receptor beta chains below were found in one sample sequenced in a study of CD8 T cells in ankylosing spondylitis. Study conclusions and caveats: A motif in TCR beta, a set of 8 or 9 highly homologous variants, appeared characteristic of ankylosing spondylitis blood.

From the 5' RACE reads, TCRdb called clonotypes with MiXCR, one entry per CDR3 protein. The table shows 750,000 to 850,000 distinct CDR3 sequences, with roughly 12% occurring only once. These receptors' targets are unknown. Sequences were obtained from blood, either unsorted or a sorted T cell fraction (not recorded which). These receptors came from a male donor with ankylosing spondylitis.

The V call is TRBV10-3, the J call TRBJ1-5; D is perhaps TRBD1 (5 bases). The ends were cut back, 4 bases at V and 3 bases at J, with 19 bases in the middle. The length of the CDR3 is 17 residues. In germline, CDR1 is ENHRY, CDR2 SYGVKD. CDR3 nucleotide sequence: TGTGCCATCAGTGGAGAGGGGCCGAGCCCACTCAATCAGCCCCAGCATTTT. It is translated as CAISGEGPSPLNQPQHF.

There are a few counts of this clonotype. This chain connects TRBV20-1 to TRBJ2-1; D is uncertain. Germline V gives CDR1 DFQATT, CDR2 SNEGSKA (reference sequence). Trimming pared 2 bases from V and 4 bases from J, leaving 24 bases between. This CDR3 is built from 18 residues. The CDR3 protein is CSARPPTVAPTLYNEQFF. CDR3 bases: TGCAGTGCTAGACCACCAACGGTGGCACCTACCCTATACAATGAGCAGTTCTTC.

V is TRBV6-2 or TRBV6-3 and J is TRBJ2-3; D not resolved. Germline V gene lookup returns CDR1 MNHEY and CDR2 SVGEGT. CDR3 length: 14 residues. Trimming stripped 7 bases from V and 0 bases from J, with 11 bases between. CDR3 coding DNA: TGTGCCAGCACCCGGAGACCTAGCACAGATACGCAGTATTTT. This sequence encodes CASTRRPSTDTQYF.